This T cell receptor (beta chain) was found in a study of sequential checkpoint blockade in melanoma. Study information: After nivolumab or ipilimumab alone, about two dozen patients had week-13 rebiopsies.

The V end lost 6 bases, the J end lost 3 bases, and 18 bases lay between the germline ends. The CDR3 has 15 residues. Germline V gene lookup returns CDR1 MNHEY and CDR2 SMNVEV (reference sequence). Concerning this clone itself: Its antigen is still unknown.

The repertoire was sequenced with immunoSEQ multiplex PCR; TCRdb's copy has only in-frame clones and lacks some. Among about 6,400 clones, 21% were seen once, and the ten largest hold more than 7%. Broader study findings: PD-L1 staining and CD8+ counts, not mutational load, tracked tumor T-cell clonality.

Treatment: randomized to nivolumab then ipilimumab (arm A) or the reverse (arm B). The chain links TRBV27 to TRBJ2-7; unclear D gene. Sequencing used tumor tissue (inferred from file names), obtained from a patient given nivolumab and ipilimumab in sequence. The receptor's source is a human donor with melanoma. CDR3 loop: CASRNRAHPDYEQYF. The CDR3 nucleotides are TGTGCCAGCAGGAACCGAGCTCACCCTGACTACGAGCAGTACTTC.